Below, one T cell receptor (beta chain) is given with its context. 13 Jbeta primers and 60 Vbeta primers were used for the PCR. The protocol was immunoSEQ multiplex PCR, while the TCRdb copy is restricted to in-frame clones and leaves out a portion. The sample shows under 50,000 clones, 66% of them seen only once. These data belong to a study of cytomegalovirus exposure and HLA in healthy donors. Per the germline V gene, CDR1 is SGHRS and CDR2 is YFSETQ. The CDR3 length is 17 residues. The J segment lost 5 bases and the V segment lost 4 bases, leaving 14 bases of the junction unmatched. The source of this sequence is a man aged 50 or older in good health and CMV-seropositive. The material sequenced was PBMCs. The chain is built from TRBV5-1 and TRBJ2-3; 9 bases are a match to TRBD2. The CDR3 DNA reads TGCGCCAGCAGCCCCCCCAGCGGGGGGACTATCAGAGATACGCAGTATTTT. This encodes CASSPPSGGTIRDTQYF.